This T cell receptor (beta chain) was found in a study of T-cell memory formation after mild COVID-19. Study at large: TCR clusters were mostly donor specific.

The V gene's germline CDR1 is SGHRS and CDR2 YFSETQ. After removal of 3 bases from V and 8 bases from J, the junction contained 8 bases not matched to a gene. CDR3 size: 15 residues. A single record per CDR3 protein comes from TCRdb applying MiXCR to the 5' RACE reads. This sample has 410,000 or so distinct CDR3 sequences, with 20% to 30% found just once. The chain links TRBV5-1 to TRBJ1-4, with 9 bases that match TRBD1. This TCR derives from an adult woman who had mild COVID-19 (a few samples of this study predate the infection). Cell type and time point are not known. Sequencing used PBMCs or a T cell subset sorted from them (not recorded which). The CDR3 reads CASSSGTGNEEKLFF. CDR3 DNA: TGCGCCAGCAGCTCCGGGACAGGGAATGAGGAAAAACTGTTTTTT.